The 26 T cell receptor beta chains reported below all come from one sample, sequenced in a study of spatial heterogeneity in lung cancer. Each CDR3 protein is one row after TCRdb ran MiXCR on the 5' RACE reads. The sample has about 26,000 distinct CDR3 sequences; 6% are singletons. Time point denoted: blood at routine non-recurrence follow-up after resection. Material for sequencing was whole RNA from tumor, nontumor lung or frozen PBMC, left unsorted. The specimen comprised PBMCs, sampled at follow-up. Receptors were obtained from a male donor with early-stage non-small cell lung cancer.

This clonotype showed up many times. The gene calls are TRBV25-1 and TRBJ1-1; maybe TRBD1 (5 bases). Trimming cost V 0 bases and J 4 bases, with 9 bases left between them. The V gene's germline CDR1 is MGHDK and CDR2 SYGVNS. The length of the CDR3 is 14 residues. The CDR3 bases are TGTGCCAGCAGTGAATACGGCAGGGCCACTGAAGCTTTCTTT. Translation: CASSEYGRATEAFF.

This clonotype rates as medium-sized (0.01 to 0.1%). The chain is built from TRBV5-5 and TRBJ1-1, with no clear D. The CDR3 runs to 13 residues. The germline gives CDR1 SGHKS, CDR2 YYEKEE (reference sequence). Between the trimmed V and J ends, which lost 4 bases and 2 bases, there was a span of 9 bases. The CDR3 loop is CASSPYPNTEAFF. The CDR3 DNA follows: TGTGCCAGCAGCCCGTACCCCAACACTGAAGCTTTCTTT. Drawing the rest from reference TRBV5-5 and TRBJ1-1, the complete variable domain is DAGVTQSPTHLIKTRGQQVTLRCSPISGHKSVSWYQQVLGQGPQFIFQYYEKEERGRGNFPDRFSARQFPNYSSELNVNALLLGDSALYLCASSPYPNTEAFFGQGTRLTVV.

In this sample, this clonotype turned up many times. The J gene is TRBJ1-4, the V gene TRBV29-1; 8 bases are a match to TRBD1. Trimming removed 4 bases from V and 5 bases from J; junction bases left unmatched: 3. The CDR3 loop spans 13 amino acids. Germline-derived CDR1 and CDR2 are SQVTM and ANQGSEA. The CDR3 here is CSVVDRENEKLFF. CDR3 nucleotide sequence: TGCAGCGTTGTGGACAGGGAAAATGAAAAACTGTTTTTT.

This clonotype was observed at least ten times. The rearrangement uses TRBV20-1 and TRBJ1-5; D is unclear. Germline V gives CDR1 DFQATT, CDR2 SNEGSKA (reference sequence). This CDR3 spans 14 amino acids. V lost 2 bases, J lost 3 bases, and 11 bases lay in between. The CDR3 DNA is TGCAGTGCTAGACCTGACAATTACAATCAGCCCCAGCATTTT. It codes for CSARPDNYNQPQHF.

There are a few counts of this clonotype. The chain recombines TRBV24-1 with TRBJ1-4, with 8 bases matching TRBD1. V was clipped by 4 bases and J by 3 bases; unmatched bases: 3. The CDR3 has 15 amino acids. Per germline, CDR1 KGHDR and CDR2 SFDVKD. CDR3 bases: TGTGCCACCAGTGAAACAGGGGGAGCTAATGAAAAACTGTTTTTT. Translated, it gives CATSETGGANEKLFF.

Ten or more counts support this clonotype. This rearrangement joins TRBV6-5 to TRBJ1-3, with a tentative D call TRBD1 (5 bases). Trimming stripped 2 bases from V and 0 bases from J, with 11 bases between. The CDR3 consists of 16 residues. Looked up from germline, CDR1 is MNHEY and CDR2 is SVGAGI. CDR3 sequence (DNA): TGTGCCAGCAGTTACATGCCAGGGCTCTCTGGAAACACCATATATTTT. It codes for CASSYMPGLSGNTIYF.

This clonotype has a count of ten or more. The rearrangement uses TRBV7-2 and TRBJ1-3; no reliable D call. The CDR3 runs 15 residues. Trimming shortened V by 6 bases and J by 0 bases, and 12 bases separated the two germline ends. Germline V CDR1 and CDR2: SGHTA, FQGNSA. In DNA form, the CDR3 reads TGTGCCAGCAGTTTGGGCATATACTCTGGAAACACCATATATTTT. Amino acid sequence: CASSLGIYSGNTIYF. The complete variable domain, with remaining parts taken from reference TRBV7-2 and TRBJ1-3, reads GAGVSQSPSNKVTEKGKDVELRCDPISGHTALYWYRQSLGQGLEFLIYFQGNSAPDKSGLPSDRFSAERTGGSVSTLTIQRTQQEDSAVYLCASSLGIYSGNTIYFGEGSWLTVV.

This clonotype was picked up many times. The chain has TRBV2 and TRBJ1-5; D call uncertain. Germline CDR1 reads SNHLY; CDR2 reads FYNNEI. The CDR3 length is 14 residues. V shed 3 bases and J shed 7 bases, with 13 bases lying between them. The CDR3 nucleotides are TGTGCCAGCAGTGATGCGATGGCCCTACAGCCCCAGCATTTT. It translates to CASSDAMALQPQHF.

The V and J genes are TRBV12-3 or TRBV12-4 and TRBJ2-1; D remains ambiguous. The CDR3 covers 13 residues. The V end was cut by 8 bases, the J end by 8 bases, with 16 bases between. The CDR3 DNA reads as TGTGCCAGCGCTAATACTGAAGTCTATGAGCAGTTCTTC. Its translation: CASANTEVYEQFF.

The rearrangement uses TRBV12-3 or TRBV12-4 and TRBJ1-5; 7 nucleotides match TRBD1. Trimming cost V 4 bases and J 3 bases; bases outside gene matches: 9. There are 16 residues in the CDR3. CDR3 in amino acids: CASSSRDSLPNQPQHF. CDR3 DNA sequence: TGTGCCAGCAGTTCCCGGGACAGCCTCCCCAATCAGCCCCAGCATTTT.

This clonotype was recorded many times. The chain is built from TRBV27 and TRBJ2-5, with D perhaps TRBD1 (5 bases). The CDR3 contains 16 residues. The V gene's germline CDR1 is MNHEY and CDR2 SMNVEV (reference sequence). Trimming removed 5 bases from V and 3 bases from J, with 19 bases in between. CDR3 amino acids: CASSAQGAPTEETQYF. CDR3 sequence (DNA): TGTGCCAGCAGTGCCCAAGGGGCTCCGACGGAAGAGACCCAGTACTTC.

This clonotype was seen repeatedly, ten times or more. The chain has TRBV12-3 or TRBV12-4 and TRBJ1-6, with D hard to call. The CDR3 spans 12 residues. Trimming took 7 bases from V and 6 from J, leaving 7 bases between them. CDR3 coding DNA: TGTGCCAGCACCCTCAGTAATTCACCCCTCCACTTT. This encodes CASTLSNSPLHF.

This chain links TRBV19 with TRBJ1-1, with a tentative D call TRBD1 (5 bases). Deletions cut 4 bases from V and 6 bases from J, with 15 bases between. The CDR3 runs to 14 residues. Germline V gene lookup returns CDR1 LNHDA and CDR2 SQIVND (reference sequence). CDR3 sequence reads: CASSTQGRGSEAFF. The CDR3, as DNA: TGTGCCAGTAGTACCCAGGGTCGGGGATCTGAAGCTTTCTTT.

This clonotype has just a few counts. The genes are TRBV20-1 and TRBJ1-2, with D possibly TRBD1 on 5 matching bases. The CDR3 covers 13 residues. The ends were cut back, 6 bases at V and 2 bases at J, with 13 bases in the middle. Per germline, CDR1 DFQATT and CDR2 SNEGSKA (reference sequence). CDR3 residues: CSAREAGNYGYTF. CDR3 sequence (DNA): TGCAGTGCCAGGGAGGCAGGGAACTATGGCTACACCTTC.

J is TRBJ1-6 and V is TRBV20-1; 8 bases agree with TRBD1. The ends lost 5 bases at V and 13 bases at J; junction bases unmatched: 13. The V gene's germline CDR1 is DFQATT and CDR2 SNEGSKA (reference sequence). CDR3 length: 14 amino acids. CDR3 nucleotide sequence: TGCAGTGCTCGTCCCGGGACAGGACCAGGGCCCCTCCACTTT. It is translated as CSARPGTGPGPLHF.

The genes are TRBV20-1 and TRBJ2-3, with a weak D call TRBD1 (6 bases). The CDR3 contains 14 residues. CDR1 is DFQATT and CDR2 is SNEGSKA in the germline V gene (reference sequence). V dropped 6 bases and J dropped 0 bases, with 13 bases sitting between them. The CDR3 reads CSALDSSSTDTQYF. CDR3 bases: TGCAGTGCCCTGGACAGTTCTAGCACAGATACGCAGTATTTT.

This clonotype is labeled medium-sized (0.01 to 0.1%). The chain employs TRBV5-1 and TRBJ2-3; D might be TRBD2 (5 bases). Germline-derived CDR1 and CDR2 are SGHRS and YFSETQ. The CDR3 covers 14 residues. V was pared by 2 bases and J by 0 bases, with 7 bases between. The CDR3 sequence is CASSFTGSTDTQYF. The CDR3 coding sequence is TGCGCCAGCAGCTTTACGGGAAGCACAGATACGCAGTATTTT. The whole variable domain, remainder taken from reference TRBV5-1 and TRBJ2-3, is KAGVTQTPRYLIKTRGQQVTLSCSPISGHRSVSWYQQTPGQGLQFLFEYFSETQRNKGNFPGRFSGRQFSNSRSEMNVSTLELGDSALYLCASSFTGSTDTQYFGPGTRLTVL.

At least ten counts were recorded for this clonotype. This chain uses TRBV3-1 with TRBJ1-5; D is undetermined. The CDR3 runs 14 residues. The ends were cut back, 1 base at V and 0 bases at J, with 4 bases in the middle. Germline V gene lookup returns CDR1 LGHDT and CDR2 YNNKEL (reference sequence). The CDR3 coding sequence is TGTGCCAGCAGCCAAGGTAATAGCAATCAGCCCCAGCATTTT. Translating it yields CASSQGNSNQPQHF.

This clonotype has only a few counts. J is TRBJ2-7 and V is TRBV18, with 7 bases aligning to TRBD2. Germline CDR1 reads KGHSH; CDR2 reads LQKENI. V lost 6 bases, J lost 6 bases, and 8 bases stayed unmatched. This CDR3 is 13 amino acids long. This CDR3 is CASSRTGGGEQYV. CDR3 coding DNA: TGTGCCAGCTCCCGGACGGGGGGAGGCGAGCAGTACGTC.

This clonotype is medium-sized by share. The chain is built from TRBV25-1 and TRBJ1-1; 7 bases are a match to TRBD1. V was clipped by 7 bases and J by 4 bases; unmatched bases: 9. Germline V gene sequence: CDR1 MGHDK, CDR2 SYGVNS. The CDR3 loop spans 14 amino acids. The CDR3 DNA is TGTGCCAGCACCCTTGGAGGGGGCGTCACTGAAGCTTTCTTT. Amino acids: CASTLGGGVTEAFF.

This rearrangement joins TRBV20-1 to TRBJ2-7; 14 bases map to TRBD2. In germline, CDR1 is DFQATT, CDR2 SNEGSKA (reference sequence). The CDR3 sequence is 15 residues long. V lost 4 bases to trimming and J lost 2 bases; unmatched junction nucleotides: 4. CDR3 nucleotides: TGCAGTGCTACAGGGACTAGCGGGGGAACCTACGAGCAGTACTTC. Translation gives CSATGTSGGTYEQYF.

This clonotype was seen many times. The chain recombines TRBV12-3 or TRBV12-4 with TRBJ2-3, with TRBD2 matching over 8 bases. There are 17 residues in the CDR3. Trimming removed 3 bases from V and 3 bases from J; junction bases left unmatched: 11. CDR3 amino acids: CASSFLVGAGETDTQYF. CDR3 nucleotide sequence: TGTGCCAGCAGTTTCTTGGTGGGAGCGGGAGAAACAGATACGCAGTATTTT.

The chain uses TRBV6-2 or TRBV6-3 and TRBJ1-5; 7 bases line up with TRBD1. The CDR3 spans 15 residues. Germline V lookup: CDR1 MNHEY, CDR2 SVGEGT. The junction had 3 bases not matched to a gene; V was cut back by 0 bases and J by 4 bases. Here the CDR3 DNA reads TGTGCCAGCAGTTACTCGGCGGGACAGAATCAGCCCCAGCATTTT. Translated, it gives CASSYSAGQNQPQHF.

This clonotype appeared many times. V usage is TRBV7-2 and J usage is TRBJ1-4; D is uncertain. Trimming left V 6 bases short and J 8 bases short, with 16 bases between. The germline V gene encodes CDR1 SGHTA and CDR2 FQGNSA. The CDR3 extends over 14 amino acids. CDR3 sequence (DNA): TGTGCCAGCAGTCGGTATGCCGATCGGGAAAAACTGTTTTTT. This translates into CASSRYADREKLFF.

This clonotype was counted between two and nine times. The chain carries TRBV24-1 and TRBJ2-3, with 7 positions matching TRBD1. The germline gives CDR1 KGHDR, CDR2 SFDVKD. With 1 base clipped from V and 6 bases from J, the junction kept 15 bases outside the gene matches. The CDR3 length is 18 residues. The CDR3 is CATSDFSNRGRGADTQYF. The CDR3 coding sequence is TGTGCCACCAGTGATTTTTCGAACAGGGGCCGCGGTGCGGATACGCAGTATTTT.

This clonotype was found many times. The rearrangement links TRBV29-1 to TRBJ2-1, with D possibly TRBD2 on 6 matching bases. This CDR3 has 17 residues. V was shortened by 1 base and J by 0 bases, with 16 bases between the two germline ends. Germline assignment: CDR1 SQVTM and CDR2 ANQGSEA. CDR3 region: CSVEGVGGEGSYNEQFF. Here the CDR3 DNA reads TGCAGCGTTGAAGGAGTAGGAGGGGAAGGCTCCTACAATGAGCAGTTCTTC.